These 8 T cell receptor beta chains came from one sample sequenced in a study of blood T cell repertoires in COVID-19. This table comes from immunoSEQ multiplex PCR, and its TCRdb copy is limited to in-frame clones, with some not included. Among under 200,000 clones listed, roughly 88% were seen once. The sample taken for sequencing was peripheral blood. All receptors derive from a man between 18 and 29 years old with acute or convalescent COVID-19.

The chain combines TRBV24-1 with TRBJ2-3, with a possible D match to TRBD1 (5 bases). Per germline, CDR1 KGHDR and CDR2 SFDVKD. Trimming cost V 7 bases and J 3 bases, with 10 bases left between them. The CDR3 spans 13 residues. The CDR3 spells CATRPTATDTQYF. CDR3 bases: TGTGCCACCAGACCGACAGCGACAGATACGCAGTATTTT.

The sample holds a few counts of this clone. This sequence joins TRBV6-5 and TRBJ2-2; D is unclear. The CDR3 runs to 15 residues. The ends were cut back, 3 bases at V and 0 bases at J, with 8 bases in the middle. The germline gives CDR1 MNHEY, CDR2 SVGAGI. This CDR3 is CASSYWAANTGELFF. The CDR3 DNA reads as TGTGCCAGCAGTTATTGGGCAGCGAACACCGGGGAGCTGTTTTTT.

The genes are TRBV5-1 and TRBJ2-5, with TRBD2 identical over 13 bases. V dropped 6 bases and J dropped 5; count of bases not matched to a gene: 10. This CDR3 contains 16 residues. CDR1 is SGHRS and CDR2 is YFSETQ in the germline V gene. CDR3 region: CASTWTSGSGLETQYF. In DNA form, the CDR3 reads TGCGCCAGCACCTGGACTAGCGGGAGCGGTTTGGAGACCCAGTACTTC.

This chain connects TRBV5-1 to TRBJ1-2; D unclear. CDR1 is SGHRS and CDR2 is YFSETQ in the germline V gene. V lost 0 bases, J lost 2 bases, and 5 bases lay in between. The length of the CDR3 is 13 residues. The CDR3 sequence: CASSLGLNYGYTF. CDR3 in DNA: TGCGCCAGCAGCTTGGGGCTCAACTATGGCTACACCTTC.

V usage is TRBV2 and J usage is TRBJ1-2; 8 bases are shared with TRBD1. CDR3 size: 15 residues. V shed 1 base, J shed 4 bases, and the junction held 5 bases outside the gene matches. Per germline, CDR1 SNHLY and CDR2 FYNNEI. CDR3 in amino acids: CASSEDRGTVYGYTF. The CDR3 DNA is TGTGCCAGCAGTGAAGACAGGGGGACAGTCTATGGCTACACCTTC.

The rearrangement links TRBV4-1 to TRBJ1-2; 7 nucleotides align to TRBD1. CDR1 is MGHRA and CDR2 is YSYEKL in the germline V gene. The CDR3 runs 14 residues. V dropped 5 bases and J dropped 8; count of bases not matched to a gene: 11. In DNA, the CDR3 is TGCGCCAGCAGCGTCAGAGGGGAAGGGGGCGGCTACACCTTC. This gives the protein CASSVRGEGGGYTF.

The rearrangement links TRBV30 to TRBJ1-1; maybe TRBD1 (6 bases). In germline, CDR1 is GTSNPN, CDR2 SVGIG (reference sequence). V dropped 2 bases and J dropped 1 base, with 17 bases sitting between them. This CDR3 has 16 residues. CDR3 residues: CAWSRFTGFTNTEAFF. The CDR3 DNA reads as TGTGCCTGGAGTAGATTTACAGGGTTTACGAACACTGAAGCTTTCTTT.

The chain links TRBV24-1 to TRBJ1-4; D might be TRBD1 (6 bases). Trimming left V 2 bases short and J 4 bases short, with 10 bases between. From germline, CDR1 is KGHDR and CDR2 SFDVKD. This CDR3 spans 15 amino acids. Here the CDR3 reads CATSDWTVINEKLFF. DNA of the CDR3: TGTGCCACCAGTGATTGGACAGTGATTAATGAAAAACTGTTTTTT.